This T cell receptor (beta chain) was recovered during a study of siplizumab effects on memory and regulatory T cells. General study results and limits: Proliferating Tregs taken from siplizumab cultures were not shown to have a confirmed suppressive function. Alloreactive sequences tracing back to unstimulated CD4+ memory cells were significantly reduced by siplizumab. On average, about 70% of mappable alloreactive CD4+ clones were Treg-derived under siplizumab, against about 25% in controls.

To note about this clone: Its specificity is unknown.

The table came from immunoSEQ multiplex PCR; TCRdb's copy has only in-frame clones and leaves some out. The sample has approximately 100,000 clones, 80% to 95% seen once. Looked up from germline, CDR1 is DFQATT and CDR2 is SNEGSKA (reference sequence). The CDR3 spans 8 residues. Trimming shortened V by 5 bases and J by 9 bases, and 4 bases separated the two germline ends. The source of this sequence is a human donor in good health. Some clones in this sample may be carry-over from other donors' samples. The sequenced sample was CD4+ T cells sorted from blood. The rearrangement uses TRBV20-1 and TRBJ1-1; D unclear. Written as DNA, the CDR3 is TGCAGTGCTCCTCAAGCTTTCTTT. Translated, it gives CSAPQAFF.